The source of this T cell receptor (beta chain) is a study of cytomegalovirus exposure and HLA in healthy donors. The primer mix had 60 Vbeta and 13 Jbeta primers. Clones were read by immunoSEQ multiplex PCR, and TCRdb kept only the in-frame ones, dropping some. Seen here are hundreds of thousands of clones, about three quarters observed once, and the top ten hold roughly 2.5%. CDR1 and CDR2 (germline): MNHNY, SVGAGI (reference sequence). Trimming pared 0 bases from V and 7 bases from J, leaving 12 bases between. This CDR3 is built from 14 residues. Sequencing was performed on PBMCs. The V and J genes are TRBV6-6 and TRBJ1-2; D unresolved. The TCR originated in a woman aged 55-69 years in good health and CMV-seropositive. DNA for the CDR3: TGTGCCAGCAGTTACTCGGGGTTGGAGGGTGGCTACACCTTC. It encodes CASSYSGLEGGYTF.